This T cell receptor (beta chain) derives from a study of cytomegalovirus exposure and HLA in healthy donors (dated by TCRdb to between 2016 and 2019). About the study as a whole: According to an earlier analysis of around 600 of the donors, 150 million to 200 million T cells yielded approximately 120 million unique TCR beta sequences and 276 Gb of sequence data. Across about 370 genotyped donors of the cohort, an average of approximately 200,000 unique TCR beta nucleotide sequences per donor were sequenced, and roughly 20% of those sequences were non-productive. To predict cytomegalovirus infection status, the study combined high-throughput TCR immunosequencing, statistical association of individual TCRs with disease status, and machine learning. The study used immunosequencing to profile the T cell repertoires of about 670 subjects and linked those repertoires to cytomegalovirus serostatus. An early release that covered fewer than 800 HLA-typed donors contained around 330 gigabases of sequencing data and roughly 84 million unique TCR sequences. The later analysis used no new phenotypic data to find candidate immune exposures, relying instead on TCR beta sequences and their occurrence across donors. Donor age, sex, ethnicity and CMV serostatus were compiled together with the repertoire data. The study aimed to test whether cataloging public T cell receptors could reveal signatures of past pathogen exposure. In an earlier analysis of over 550 of the donors, high-throughput TCR beta sequencing was used to judge whether each TCR beta V gene segment behaved as functional or pseudogenic. All discovery cohort repertoires had been generated on a single sequencing platform. Class I and class II HLA loci were covered by the typing at four-digit resolution. Besides the first cohort of around 670 subjects, a separate validation cohort made up of 90 to 150 different subjects was used. A later analysis re-analyzed previously published TCR beta repertoires from approximately 700 donors and added high-resolution HLA genotyping to study TCR occurrence patterns. The number of donors typed differed by locus, with about 629-630 for A, B, C, DRB1 and DQB1, about 500 for DQA1, nearly 610 for DPA1, and some 440 for DPB1. Roughly 5 DR-DQ haplotypes were handled as single units for association and clustering, since linkage in the cohort was strong. Of the roughly 390 genotyped donors, 65% to 90% were placed in the genetic ancestry cluster associated with self-reported Caucasian donors. A later genetic analysis took genome-wide SNP genotypes for about three fifths of the 666 donors and used that subset as a discovery cohort. On the study overall, not on this receptor specifically: The cohort was sequenced for TCR beta chains only, and without alpha or paired-chain data the features that could be detected were limited. CMV serostatus was the only immune exposure information available for the cohort. In a later analysis, TCR association rates were found to vary across HLA loci, with the most associated TCRs seen for DRB1 alleles and the fewest for HLA-C alleles. In the study, around 160 TCR beta chains were listed as associated with cytomegalovirus. In an earlier analysis of approximately 590 of the donors, most TCR beta V segments were observed in productive rearrangements about 87% or about 30% of the time, broadly matching IMGT annotations. Some IMGT-functional V segments, including TRBV6-2 and TRBV6-3, could not be distinguished by the 87-base-pair reads and were therefore excluded. In a later genetic analysis, fewer N-insertions in productive TCRs were reported among donors in an Asian-associated ancestry cluster than the roughly 700-donor mean. A cluster of highly shared sequence variants was judged likely to represent a technical artifact of the sequencing pipeline. Sequencing depth was assumed to be roughly uniform across donors in the presence/absence analyses, though that assumption may not hold. Assigning TCR associations to individual alleles was difficult when HLA alleles, especially DR and DQ, strongly co-occurred. Because HLA typing was unavailable for some donors at each locus, only the typed subset was used in association tests. Correlated functional status among segregating V segments might reflect linkage disequilibrium, but an unknown experimental factor could not be ruled out. According to a later analysis, parvovirus B19, influenza, CMV and Epstein-Barr virus appeared linked to several top co-occurrence clusters. In a later analysis, HLA-associated TCR beta chains were found to be more clonally expanded and to have lower generation probabilities than equally common non-associated chains. According to a later analysis, most CMV-associated TCR beta chains appeared to be HLA-restricted, and the HLA associations seemed to be driven largely by CMV exposure. A later genetic analysis associated a missense DCLRE1C variant with V-gene and J-gene trimming of TCR beta chains, and an independent cohort replicated the association. At a false discovery rate of 0.05, a later analysis linked 15,000 to 20,000 TCR beta sequences to specific HLA alleles. A further reported finding was that TCR beta sequences accurately predicted the HLA-A and HLA-B alleles for most subjects in the first cohort. The authors suggested that the approach could potentially be extended to other disease states and immunological phenotypes. Cytomegalovirus status was reported to be diagnosed by the classifier with high specificity and sensitivity in both the original and validation cohorts. Because counts were too low, about 17 rarely observed V segments, including chromosome 9 orphons, were excluded from the earlier analysis of a few hundred of the donors. Most TCR sequences were observed very rarely across donors, whereas some public TCRs were present in many individuals. A few of the identified cytomegalovirus-associated TCR beta chains were confirmed in vitro to be specific for cytomegalovirus antigens.

CDR1 and CDR2 are read off the germline V gene as SNHLY and FYNNEI. The CDR3 sequence holds 16 residues, the cysteine and phenylalanine included. The retained sequence is limited to the CDR3, 48 bases, with the frame set at the first base. The trim is 3 bases for V and 3 bases for J, with a gap of 14 bases between the germline ends. Libraries were prepared through the immunoSEQ multiplex PCR assay. For the multiplex PCR, a mixture combining 60 forward primers for TCR Vbeta segments and 13 reverse primers for TCR Jbeta segments was used. Amplification of the CDR3 region of rearranged TCR beta genes was performed with a multiplex PCR assay on genomic DNA. Amplified TCR beta libraries were sequenced as 87-base-pair reads on the Illumina HiSeq System. Turning to the authors' computational methods: A later analysis counted some 74 million unique TCR beta chains across the 666 repertoires, and around 9.9 million of these chains were shared by at least two donors. A nearest-neighbor algorithm error-corrected the raw reads and collapsed the reads into unique sequences, merging closely related sequences to remove PCR and sequencing errors. Alignment of CDR3 sequences to IMGT reference sequences was used to assign V, D and J gene segments. Each retained sequence needed at least a six-nucleotide match to both a V gene segment and a J gene segment. Rearrangements were called productive when the CDR3 lacked stop codons and stayed in frame with V and J; all others were non-productive. CDR3 was defined by IMGT convention, running from the second conserved V-encoded cysteine to the conserved J-encoded phenylalanine. The earlier analysis of 587 of the donors excluded any sequence lacking an unambiguous match to a single V gene segment. In an earlier analysis of 587 of the donors, a V segment was called functional when productive rearrangements were above 56.7%, and segregating when the standard deviation between donors exceeded 5%. To diagnose cytomegalovirus status from the catalog of TCR beta chain sequences, a statistical classification framework was built. In a later analysis, V and J genes were assigned by comparing TCR nucleotide sequences against IMGT/GENE-DB human TR gene sequences. Using the TCRdist pipeline, a later analysis assigned CDR3 sequences along with most-parsimonious VDJ recombination scenarios. In a later analysis, each TCR beta chain was defined by its CDR3 amino acid sequence together with its V-gene family, and reads without a unique V-gene family were excluded. To address suspected cross-contamination and a sequencing artifact, a later analysis removed roughly 640 highly shared, low-generation-probability nucleotide sequences. In a later analysis, a clonal expansion index for each public chain was calculated from normalized within-repertoire ranks of inferred template counts. A later analysis computed generation probabilities with a VDJ recombination model fitted to out-of-frame rearrangements, and checked the results against IGoR. In a later analysis, hypergeometric tests were used to score TCR-TCR, TCR-HLA and TCR-CMV co-occurrence, with a repertoire-size bias correction applied to TCR pairs. False discovery rates were estimated in a later analysis by permuting HLA or CMV assignments 20 times. In a later analysis, co-occurring TCRs were grouped using DBSCAN, and TCRdist sequence similarity was added for clustering within HLA-allele-positive subsets. Repertoires with fewer than 30,000 or more than 120,000 public chains, plus five repertoires with anomalous nucleotide sharing, were excluded from co-occurrence clustering. TCRdb provides this immuneACCESS table in a form limited to in-frame rearrangements. Some clones are lacking; in checked studies, under half of them reflect an unresolved V gene, and why the rest are absent is not known. D and trimming were read from the DNA, whereas the V and J calls and clone size are those reported in that table. The data table for this sample lists some 120,000 clones. The top ten constitute just under 2% of the sample.

The cohort comprised 710 or so healthy bone marrow donors. All cohort members were sampled while nominally healthy, although unrecorded immune exposures were likely present. The donor was CMV seronegative and was included in the group of a few hundred seronegative cohort members. Every donor gave a peripheral blood sample, and the peripheral blood mononuclear cells from that sample were used for TCR beta sequencing. The Qiagen DNeasy Blood Extraction Kit was used to extract genomic DNA from the blood cell samples. Points on this clone: The target of this receptor is not known.

The clonotype comes from a woman aged 60-75 years in good health and CMV-seronegative. Sequencing was done on a sample of PBMCs. This sequence uses TRBV2 and TRBJ1-4, with the D gene call left open. The CDR3 sequence is CASSEHVPRANEKLFF. The DNA is TGTGCCAGCAGTGAGCACGTCCCGAGGGCTAATGAAAAACTGTTTTTT.